The 10 T cell receptor beta chains in this list originate from one sample, sequenced in a study of Graves' ophthalmopathy and Graves' hyperthyroidism. Amplification from RNA transcripts yielded the TCR beta CDR3 regions. HTBI primers were employed in first-round RT-PCR, then a second-round multiplex PCR followed. One entry per CDR3 protein results from TCRdb running MiXCR on the multiplex PCR reads. The profile covers roughly 700,000 distinct CDR3 sequences, with around 40% appearing a single time and 44% taken by the ten largest. Source material: peripheral blood. The receptors derive from an adult man with Graves' ophthalmopathy.

This clonotype was picked up many times. The gene calls are TRBV4-1 and TRBJ1-5, with unresolved D. Germline loops: CDR1 MGHRA, CDR2 YSYEKL. CDR3 length: 14 residues. Between the trimmed V and J ends, which lost 4 bases and 5 bases, there was a span of 12 bases. In DNA form, the CDR3 reads TGCGCCAGCAGCCCCCAAGTCCCCTATCAGCCCCAGCATTTT. It codes for CASSPQVPYQPQHF.

This clonotype was observed many times. This chain connects TRBV7-2 to TRBJ1-2; no firm D call. The CDR3 loop spans 12 amino acids. Germline CDR1 and CDR2: SGHTA and FQGNSA. Between the trimmed V and J ends, which lost 4 bases and 7 bases, there was a span of 10 bases. The CDR3 DNA is TGTGCCAGCAGCTCCCTATGGGGTGGCTACACCTTC. This codes for CASSSLWGGYTF. The full variable domain, its missing parts supplied by reference TRBV7-2 and TRBJ1-2, is GAGVSQSPSNKVTEKGKDVELRCDPISGHTALYWYRQSLGQGLEFLIYFQGNSAPDKSGLPSDRFSAERTGGSVSTLTIQRTQQEDSAVYLCASSSLWGGYTFGSGTRLTVV.

Points on this clonotype: An end of the junction does not agree with germline; a read error may underlie this. This chain links TRBV10-3 with TRBJ1-1, with D maybe TRBD1 (6 bases). Germline-derived CDR1 and CDR2 are ENHRY and SYGVKD. The CDR3 sequence is 15 residues long. This CDR3 is CASSPDRNFADEAFF. In nucleotides, the CDR3 is TGTGCCAGCAGTCCGGACAGAAACTTTGCCGATGAAGCTTTCTTT.

The chain is built from TRBV5-4 and TRBJ1-2; 10 bases are shared with TRBD1. The CDR3 covers 13 residues. CDR1 is SGHNT and CDR2 is YYREEE in the germline V gene (reference sequence). V was pared by 9 bases and J by 1 base, with 3 bases of the junction left unmatched. CDR3 nucleotide sequence: TGTGCCACCGGGACAGGGGTTAACTATGGCTACACCTTC. It specifies CATGTGVNYGYTF.

The rearrangement uses TRBV20-1 and TRBJ1-5; the D is unclear. Germline CDR1 and CDR2: DFQATT and SNEGSKA (reference sequence). V dropped 5 bases and J dropped 4 bases, with 9 bases sitting between them. The CDR3 spans 12 residues. For the CDR3, the DNA is TGCAGTGCTGGACGGTTAAATCAGCCCCAGCATTTT. Residues: CSAGRLNQPQHF.

Ten or more counts support this clonotype. The V call is TRBV24-1, the J call TRBJ1-2, with D possibly TRBD1 on 6 matching bases. Looked up from germline, CDR1 is KGHDR and CDR2 is SFDVKD. Trimming took off 3 bases at V and 8 bases at J, with 15 bases between the two ends. The CDR3 is 14 amino acids. The CDR3 spells CATSDPDRNGGYTF. CDR3 in DNA: TGTGCCACCAGTGATCCGGACAGAAACGGGGGCTACACCTTC.

This clonotype appeared a few times. This rearrangement joins TRBV7-9 to TRBJ2-2; 9 bases agree with TRBD2. Losses at the gene ends were 5 bases for V and 5 bases for J; bases not matched to a gene: 12. CDR3 length: 17 residues. Germline V gives CDR1 SEHNR, CDR2 FQNEAQ (reference sequence). In nucleotides, the CDR3 is TGTGCCAGCAGCCCGAGCCCCGGACTAGCGTTTACCGGGGAGCTGTTTTTT. Protein sequence: CASSPSPGLAFTGELFF.

This clonotype showed up many times. The rearrangement joins TRBV10-2 to TRBJ2-5; 7 bases match TRBD1. CDR1 is WSHSY and CDR2 is SAAADI in the germline V gene. V dropped 8 bases and J dropped 3; count of bases not matched to a gene: 3. This CDR3 is built from 12 residues. For the CDR3, the DNA is TGCGCCAGCCGACAGGGAAAAGAGACCCAGTACTTC. Translating it yields CASRQGKETQYF.

V is TRBV7-9 and J is TRBJ2-7; perhaps TRBD1 as D (8 bases). Germline CDR1 and CDR2: SEHNR and FQNEAQ (reference sequence). This CDR3 is built from 13 residues. V was shortened by 5 bases and J by 6 bases, with 14 bases between the two germline ends. CDR3 residues: CASSPQGGLEQYF. In nucleotides, the CDR3 is TGTGCCAGCAGCCCACAGGGGGGGCTCGAGCAGTACTTC. Looking up the rest from reference TRBV7-9 and TRBJ2-7 gives the full variable domain: DTGVSQNPRHKITKRGQNVTFRCDPISEHNRLYWYRQTLGQGPEFLTYFQNEAQLEKSRLLSDRFSAERPKGSFSTLEIQRTEQGDSAMYLCASSPQGGLEQYFGPGTRLTVT.

V is TRBV19 and J is TRBJ1-6; possibly TRBD1 for D (6 bases). Germline V CDR1 and CDR2: LNHDA, SQIVND (reference sequence). V lost 11 bases to trimming and J lost 8 bases, with 19 bases between them. This CDR3 has 14 amino acids. The DNA of the CDR3 is TGTGCCTGGAGTGAAGACGACAGGTATTCACCCCTCCACTTT. It translates to CAWSEDDRYSPLHF. Variable domain in full (rest from reference TRBV19 and TRBJ1-6): DGGITQSPKYLFRKEGQNVTLSCEQNLNHDAMYWYRQDPGQGLRLIYYSQIVNDFQKGDIAEGYSVSREKKESFPLTVTSAQKNPTAFYLCAWSEDDRYSPLHFGNGTRLTVT.